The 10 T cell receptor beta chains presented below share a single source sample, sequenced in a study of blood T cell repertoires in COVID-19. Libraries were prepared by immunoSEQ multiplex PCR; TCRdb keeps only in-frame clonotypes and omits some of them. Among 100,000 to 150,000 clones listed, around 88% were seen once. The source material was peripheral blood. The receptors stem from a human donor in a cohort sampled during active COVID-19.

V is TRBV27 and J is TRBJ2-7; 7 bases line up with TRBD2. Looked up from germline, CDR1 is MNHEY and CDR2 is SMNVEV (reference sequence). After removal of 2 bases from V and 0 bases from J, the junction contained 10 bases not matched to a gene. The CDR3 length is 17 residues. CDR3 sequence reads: CASSLRAVAGLSYEQYF. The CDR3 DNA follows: TGTGCCAGCAGTTTAAGAGCCGTAGCGGGTCTCTCCTACGAGCAGTACTTC.

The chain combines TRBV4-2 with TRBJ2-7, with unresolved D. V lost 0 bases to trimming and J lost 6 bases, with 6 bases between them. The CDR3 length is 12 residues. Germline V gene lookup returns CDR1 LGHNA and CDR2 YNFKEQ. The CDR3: CASSQDGREQYF. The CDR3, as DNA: TGTGCCAGCAGCCAAGATGGGCGCGAGCAGTACTTC.

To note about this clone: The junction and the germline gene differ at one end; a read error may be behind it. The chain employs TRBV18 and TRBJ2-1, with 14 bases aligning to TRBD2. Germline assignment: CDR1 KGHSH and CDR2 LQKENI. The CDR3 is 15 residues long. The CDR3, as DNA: TGTGCCAGCTCACCCGGGACTAGCGGGAGACGTGAGGAGTTCTTC. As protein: CASSPGTSGRREEFF.

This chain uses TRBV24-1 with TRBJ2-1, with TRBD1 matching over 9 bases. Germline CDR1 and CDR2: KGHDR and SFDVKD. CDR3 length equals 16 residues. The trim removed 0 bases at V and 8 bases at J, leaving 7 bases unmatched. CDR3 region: CATSDLGGQGADEQFF. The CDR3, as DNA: TGTGCCACCAGTGATTTGGGGGGACAGGGCGCGGATGAGCAGTTCTTC.

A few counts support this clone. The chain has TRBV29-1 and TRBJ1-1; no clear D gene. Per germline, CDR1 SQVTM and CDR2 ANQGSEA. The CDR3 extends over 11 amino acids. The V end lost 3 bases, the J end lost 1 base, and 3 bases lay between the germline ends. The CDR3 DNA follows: TGCAGCGTTGAGCGGAACACTGAAGCTTTCTTT. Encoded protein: CSVERNTEAFF.

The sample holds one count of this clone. CDR3 bases: TGTGCCAGCATCCGAGACAGGGGCTACGAGCAGTACTTC. Translated: CASIRDRGYEQYF. This chain links TRBV5-5 with TRBJ2-7; TRBD1 agrees at 8 bases. Germline lookup yields CDR1 SGHKS and CDR2 YYEKEE (reference sequence). The CDR3 length is 13 residues. J lost 3 bases, V lost 6 bases, and 5 bases had no gene match.

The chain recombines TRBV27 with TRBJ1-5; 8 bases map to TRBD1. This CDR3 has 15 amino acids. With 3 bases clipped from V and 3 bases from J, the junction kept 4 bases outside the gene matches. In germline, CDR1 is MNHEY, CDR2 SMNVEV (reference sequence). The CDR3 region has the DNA TGTGCCAGCAGTTTCCAGGGGGCTTACAATCAGCCCCAGCATTTT. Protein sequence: CASSFQGAYNQPQHF.

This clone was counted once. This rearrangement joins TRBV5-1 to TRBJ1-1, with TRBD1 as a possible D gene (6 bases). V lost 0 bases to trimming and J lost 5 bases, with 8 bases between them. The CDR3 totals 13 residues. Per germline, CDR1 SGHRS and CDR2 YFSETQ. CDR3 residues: CASSLDGQTEAFF. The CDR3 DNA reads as TGCGCCAGCAGCTTGGACGGACAGACTGAAGCTTTCTTT.

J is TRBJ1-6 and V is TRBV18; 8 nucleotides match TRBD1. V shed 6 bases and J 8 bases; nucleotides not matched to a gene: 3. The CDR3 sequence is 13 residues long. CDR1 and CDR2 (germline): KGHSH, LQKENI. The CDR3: CASSDREDSPLHF. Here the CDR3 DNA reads TGTGCCAGCTCGGACAGGGAGGATTCACCCCTCCACTTT. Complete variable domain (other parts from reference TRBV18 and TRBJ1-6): NAGVMQNPRHLVRRRGQEARLRCSPMKGHSHVYWYRQLPEEGLKFMVYLQKENIIDESGMPKERFSAEFPKEGPSILRIQQVVRGDSAAYFCASSDREDSPLHFGNGTRLTVT.

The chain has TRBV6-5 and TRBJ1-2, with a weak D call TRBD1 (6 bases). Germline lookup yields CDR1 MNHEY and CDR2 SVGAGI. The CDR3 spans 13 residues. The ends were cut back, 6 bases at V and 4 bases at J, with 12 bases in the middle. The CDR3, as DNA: TGTGCCAGCAGACGTGGACAGAGCTATGGCTACACCTTC. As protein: CASRRGQSYGYTF.